This T cell receptor beta chain is from a study of cytomegalovirus exposure and HLA in healthy donors. Study-wide background: A preliminary data release comprised roughly 80 million unique TCRs obtained from HLA-typed donors.

This clone has more than one count but fewer than ten. Its matching antigen is unknown. General study findings and limits: Analysis was carried out at a later point, and it linked a missense DCLRE1C variant to TCR beta V- and J-gene trimming.

This CDR3 has 13 residues. Trimming removed 2 bases at V and 3 bases at J, with 10 bases between. CDR1 is GTSNPN and CDR2 is SVGIG in the germline V gene (reference sequence). Amplification used 60 Vbeta primers and 13 Jbeta primers. The data were produced by immunoSEQ multiplex PCR, yet TCRdb's version contains in-frame clones alone and is incomplete. The sample carries some 150,000 clones, approximately 79% recorded once. The V gene is TRBV30, the J gene TRBJ2-5; tentatively, D is TRBD2 (7 bases). The sequenced sample was PBMCs. The receptor was isolated from a man in his sixties in good health and CMV-seronegative. The CDR3 DNA sequence: TGTGCCTGGAGTAGGGGGGGAGAAGAGACCCAGTACTTC. Its translation: CAWSRGGEETQYF.